Sequencing of this TCR beta chain was carried out in a study of blood T cell repertoires in COVID-19. TCRdb's table, derived via immunoSEQ multiplex PCR, lists solely in-frame clones and lacks some. The sample yields about 260,000 clones, roughly 80% seen once. Germline-derived CDR1 and CDR2 are SNHLY and FYNNEI. This CDR3 spans 13 amino acids. V was clipped by 4 bases and J by 4 bases, with 11 bases between them. The chain recombines TRBV2 with TRBJ2-7, with no clear D. The receptor was isolated from a man aged 55 to 70 with acute or convalescent COVID-19. Sequenced material: peripheral blood. The CDR3 region has the DNA TGTGCCAGCAGTGTCCAGGCCTCGTACGAGCAGTACTTC. This translates into CASSVQASYEQYF.